This T cell receptor beta chain was profiled in a study of technical replicates of blood from several donors. Clones were sequenced by immunoSEQ multiplex PCR, and TCRdb holds only the in-frame ones, with some missing. The sample lists 75,000 to 90,000 clones, around 93% occurring once. Sequenced input: T cells isolated from PBMCs. The receptor was derived from a human donor in good health.

The CDR3: CASSLEGGKTDTQYF. CDR3 DNA sequence: TGCGCCAGCAGCTTGGAGGGAGGAAAGACAGATACGCAGTATTTT. The chain combines TRBV5-1 with TRBJ2-3; the D gene is possibly TRBD2 (6 bases). The germline V and J ends were trimmed by 0 bases and 3 bases, with 11 bases remaining between them. The germline gives CDR1 SGHRS, CDR2 YFSETQ. The CDR3 consists of 15 residues. The entire variable domain, with the rest obtained from reference TRBV5-1 and TRBJ2-3, is as follows: KAGVTQTPRYLIKTRGQQVTLSCSPISGHRSVSWYQQTPGQGLQFLFEYFSETQRNKGNFPGRFSGRQFSNSRSEMNVSTLELGDSALYLCASSLEGGKTDTQYFGPGTRLTVL.